Shown below are 24 T cell receptor beta chains from a single sample sequenced in a study of shared clonotypes between healthy human individuals. Assay: immunoSEQ multiplex PCR; the TCRdb copy retains only in-frame clones and omits some. The sample lists 2 million to 2.5 million clones, less than 95% seen once, with 0.37% in the top ten. Sequencing was performed on naive CD4+ T cells from PBMCs. Subset in this sample: CD45RA+ positively selected. The receptor set was obtained from a man younger than 30 in good health. Some clones in this sample may be carry-over from other donors' samples.

Notes on this clone: Different DNA sequences within this sample yield the same CDR3. The V gene is TRBV5-1, the J gene TRBJ1-3; no clear D. The germline V gene encodes CDR1 SGHRS and CDR2 YFSETQ. The CDR3 is 14 amino acids. The V end was cut by 1 base, the J end by 3 bases, with 8 bases between. In DNA form, the CDR3 reads TGCGCCAGCAGCTTGTCCGGGTTTGGAAACACCATATATTTT. It yields the protein CASSLSGFGNTIYF.

This chain joins TRBV28 and TRBJ2-3, with TRBD2 matching 11 bases. Germline lookup yields CDR1 MDHEN and CDR2 SYDVKM. The CDR3 runs 13 residues. This CDR3 is CAIAGGDTDTQYF. In DNA, the CDR3 is TGTGCTATAGCGGGAGGGGACACAGATACGCAGTATTTT.

The genes are TRBV27 and TRBJ2-5; a weak D match, TRBD2 (6 bases). This CDR3 spans 16 amino acids. Trimming took off 6 bases at V and 7 bases at J, with 24 bases between the two ends. Germline CDR1 and CDR2: MNHEY and SMNVEV (reference sequence). CDR3 amino acids: CASRNASGSPRGTQYF. The CDR3 DNA reads as TGTGCCAGCAGAAACGCTTCCGGGAGCCCCAGAGGGACCCAGTACTTC.

The chain carries TRBV6-5 and TRBJ2-3, with D possibly being TRBD2 (6 bases). CDR3 size: 16 residues. V shed 4 bases and J shed 3 bases, with 17 bases lying between them. Germline CDR1 reads MNHEY; CDR2 reads SVGAGI. CDR3 amino acids: CASSSLAKGTTDTQYF. The CDR3 region has the DNA TGTGCCAGCAGTTCCCTAGCGAAAGGCACTACAGATACGCAGTATTTT.

V is TRBV5-1 and J is TRBJ1-2; TRBD1 might be the D (6 bases). Per the germline V gene, CDR1 is SGHRS and CDR2 is YFSETQ. The CDR3 is made up of 15 amino acids. Deletions cut 6 bases from V and 8 bases from J, with 23 bases between. The CDR3 is CASKLVLGGSGGYTF. The CDR3 DNA is TGCGCCAGCAAACTAGTTCTAGGGGGGAGTGGAGGCTACACCTTC. Full variable domain (outside the CDR3, taken from reference TRBV5-1 and TRBJ1-2): KAGVTQTPRYLIKTRGQQVTLSCSPISGHRSVSWYQQTPGQGLQFLFEYFSETQRNKGNFPGRFSGRQFSNSRSEMNVSTLELGDSALYLCASKLVLGGSGGYTFGSGTRLTVV.

The rearrangement uses TRBV5-1 and TRBJ2-1; TRBD1 matches 9 bases. V shed 4 bases, J shed 5 bases, and the junction held 10 bases outside the gene matches. The CDR3 is 16 residues long. Per germline, CDR1 SGHRS and CDR2 YFSETQ. CDR3 sequence reads: CASSEGQGNSHNEQFF. The CDR3, as DNA: TGCGCCAGCAGCGAGGGACAGGGAAATTCTCACAATGAGCAGTTCTTC.

The chain employs TRBV5-1 and TRBJ2-1; the D gene could be TRBD1 or TRBD2 (5 bases each). CDR3 size: 14 residues. CDR1 is SGHRS, CDR2 YFSETQ, per germline. The V gene lost 0 bases and the J gene lost 6 bases, with 10 bases spanning the gap. The CDR3, as DNA: TGCGCCAGCAGCTTGGCCGGGGACGCCAATGAGCAGTTCTTC. Protein product: CASSLAGDANEQFF.

The J gene is TRBJ1-3, the V gene TRBV9; tentative D call: TRBD1 (6 bases). The V gene's germline CDR1 is SGDLS and CDR2 YYNGEE. There are 16 residues in the CDR3. V was cut by 0 bases and J by 0 bases, with 10 bases left in between. In DNA, the CDR3 is TGTGCCAGCAGCGTAGGAGACAGGAGCTCTGGAAACACCATATATTTT. It encodes CASSVGDRSSGNTIYF.

The chain couples TRBV6-1 to TRBJ2-7, with TRBD1 identical over 10 bases. Germline-derived CDR1 and CDR2 are MNHNS and SASEGT. Losses at the gene ends were 3 bases for V and 3 bases for J; bases not matched to a gene: 8. The CDR3 extends over 16 amino acids. The CDR3 here is CASSEDRGTLDYEQYF. CDR3 bases: TGTGCCAGCAGTGAGGACAGGGGGACCTTGGACTACGAGCAGTACTTC.

The rearrangement links TRBV11-2 to TRBJ2-3; D might be TRBD1 (5 bases). This CDR3 is 16 amino acids long. The germline gives CDR1 SGHAT, CDR2 FQNNGV. V was shortened by 1 base and J by 2 bases, with 13 bases between the two germline ends. The CDR3 protein is CASSLVLQDSTDTQYF. The DNA for the CDR3 is TGTGCCAGCAGCTTAGTTTTACAGGATTCCACAGATACGCAGTATTTT.

The chain combines TRBV6-1 with TRBJ2-2; 12 bases line up with TRBD2. In germline, CDR1 is MNHNS, CDR2 SASEGT. This CDR3 is 14 amino acids long. V was clipped by 7 bases and J by 6 bases; unmatched bases: 3. CDR3 coding DNA: TGTGCCAGCACCTCTAGCGGGAGGGCCGGGGAGCTGTTTTTT. Translating gives CASTSSGRAGELFF.

The chain has TRBV27 and TRBJ2-7; D possibly uses TRBD1 or TRBD2 (5 bases each). V shed 6 bases and J shed 8 bases, with 17 bases lying between them. The CDR3 covers 13 residues. The V gene's germline CDR1 is MNHEY and CDR2 SMNVEV (reference sequence). CDR3 loop: CASSTGRPTKQYF. CDR3 in DNA: TGTGCCAGCAGCACGGGACGGCCTACCAAGCAGTACTTC.

The chain employs TRBV7-9 and TRBJ2-3, with 9 bases fitting TRBD2. The CDR3 spans 15 residues. Germline trimming cut 2 bases from V and 1 base from J; bases unmatched to any gene: 1. The germline gives CDR1 SEHNR, CDR2 FQNEAQ (reference sequence). The CDR3 is CASSLTSGRTDTQYF. Written as DNA, the CDR3 is TGTGCCAGCAGCTTAACTAGCGGGCGCACAGATACGCAGTATTTT. Based on the CDR3 plus reference TRBV7-9 and TRBJ2-3, the full variable domain is DTGVSQNPRHKITKRGQNVTFRCDPISEHNRLYWYRQTLGQGPEFLTYFQNEAQLEKSRLLSDRFSAERPKGSFSTLEIQRTEQGDSAMYLCASSLTSGRTDTQYFGPGTRLTVL.

This clone was counted a few times. V and J are TRBV5-1 and TRBJ1-2, with TRBD1 as a possible D gene (5 bases). CDR3 size: 13 residues. Between the trimmed V and J ends, which lost 1 base and 8 bases, there was a span of 12 bases. Per germline, CDR1 SGHRS and CDR2 YFSETQ. CDR3 protein: CASSLPSGLGYTF. Here the CDR3 DNA reads TGCGCCAGCAGCTTGCCCTCAGGGCTGGGCTACACCTTC. The entire variable domain, with the rest obtained from reference TRBV5-1 and TRBJ1-2, is as follows: KAGVTQTPRYLIKTRGQQVTLSCSPISGHRSVSWYQQTPGQGLQFLFEYFSETQRNKGNFPGRFSGRQFSNSRSEMNVSTLELGDSALYLCASSLPSGLGYTFGSGTRLTVV.

This clone was detected once. J is TRBJ1-2 and V is TRBV28; weak D call: TRBD1 (5 bases). V lost 1 base and J lost 3, with 9 bases in between. Germline V gene data show CDR1 as MDHEN and CDR2 as SYDVKM. This CDR3 is built from 14 residues. CDR3 sequence (DNA): TGTGCCAGCAGTTTATTGGGGGAGGACTATGGCTACACCTTC. It codes for CASSLLGEDYGYTF.

The chain has TRBV5-4 and TRBJ2-1, with D possibly TRBD1 on 5 matching bases. V was shortened by 0 bases and J by 6 bases, with 7 bases between the two germline ends. The CDR3 has 13 residues. Germline-derived CDR1 and CDR2 are SGHNT and YYREEE (reference sequence). The CDR3 protein is CASSLDRPNEQFF. The CDR3 DNA reads TGTGCCAGCAGCTTGGACAGGCCCAATGAGCAGTTCTTC.

This chain uses TRBV6-5 with TRBJ2-7, with TRBD2 matching 8 bases. Germline-derived CDR1 and CDR2 are MNHEY and SVGAGI. V trimming: 5 bases; J trimming: 4 bases; junction bases outside the gene matches: 7. The CDR3 consists of 14 residues. The CDR3 reads CASSQPGGAYEQYF. The CDR3 nucleotides read TGTGCCAGCAGTCAACCCGGGGGGGCTTACGAGCAGTACTTC.

This chain joins TRBV18 and TRBJ2-1, with a possible D match to TRBD2 (5 bases). This CDR3 is built from 15 residues. V was clipped by 5 bases and J by 4 bases, with 15 bases between them. In germline, CDR1 is KGHSH, CDR2 LQKENI. CDR3 in amino acids: CASSKDSRSYNEQFF. The CDR3 nucleotides are TGTGCCAGCTCAAAGGACTCCAGGTCTTACAATGAGCAGTTCTTC.

The table lists this clone with a few counts. The chain uses TRBV25-1 and TRBJ1-1; 7 nucleotides match TRBD1. This CDR3 has 13 residues. V shed 3 bases and J 9 bases; nucleotides not matched to a gene: 7. CDR1 MGHDK and CDR2 SYGVNS come from the germline V gene. CDR3 sequence (DNA): TGTGCCAGCAGTGATAGACAGGGCGGACAAGCTTTCTTT. Protein: CASSDRQGGQAFF.

This clone appeared once. Additional DNA sequences in this sample encode the identical CDR3. The chain carries TRBV28 and TRBJ2-7, with D perhaps TRBD1 or TRBD2 (6 bases each). Deletions cut 6 bases from V and 1 base from J, with 16 bases between. The CDR3 contains 15 residues. Germline V gene data show CDR1 as MDHEN and CDR2 as SYDVKM. CDR3 sequence (DNA): TGTGCCAGCAGGGGGTCGGGGGCCCCTTCCTACGAGCAGTACTTC. This gives the protein CASRGSGAPSYEQYF.

In this sample, this clone turned up once. V usage is TRBV6-5 and J usage is TRBJ2-3; D is perhaps TRBD1 (6 bases). The CDR3 runs to 14 residues. Germline values: CDR1 MNHEY, CDR2 SVGAGI. V dropped 6 bases and J dropped 4 bases, with 14 bases sitting between them. CDR3 nucleotide sequence: TGTGCCAGCAGCCGCATTAAGGGGGCAGATACGCAGTATTTT. Its protein is CASSRIKGADTQYF.

This clone was detected once. Other nucleotide sequences from this sample produce the same CDR3. This chain connects TRBV28 to TRBJ1-2; possibly TRBD1 for D (5 bases). The CDR3 is 12 residues long. The ends were cut back, 5 bases at V and 6 bases at J, with 10 bases in the middle. The germline gives CDR1 MDHEN, CDR2 SYDVKM. The CDR3: CASSRLGDGYTF. CDR3 in DNA: TGTGCCAGCAGTAGGTTGGGGGATGGCTACACCTTC.

This clone has a single count. V is TRBV7-6 and J is TRBJ2-1; D is perhaps TRBD1 or TRBD2 (6 bases each). V lost 5 bases and J lost 7, with 12 bases in between. The germline gives CDR1 SGHVS, CDR2 FNYEAQ. The CDR3 is made up of 13 amino acids. CDR3 nucleotides: TGTGCCAGCAGCAAGGGGGAGGTAAATGAGCAGTTCTTC. Amino acids: CASSKGEVNEQFF.

This chain links TRBV6-1 with TRBJ2-3, with TRBD1 matching over 7 bases. The V segment lost 8 bases and the J segment 6 bases; nucleotides outside the gene matches: 14. Germline V gene lookup returns CDR1 MNHNS and CDR2 SASEGT. This CDR3 has 15 residues. The CDR3 region has the DNA TGTGCCAGCCAAACCGTGGACAGGCTCGGGGATACGCAGTATTTT. It specifies CASQTVDRLGDTQYF.